The 9 T cell receptor beta chains given below trace back to one sample, sequenced in a study of chemoradiotherapy in HPV16-positive cancers. TCRdb's copy holds only in-frame clones and misses some; the assay was immunoSEQ multiplex PCR. The sample has around 68,000 clones, around nine tenths seen once. The sample consisted of blood, taken from a patient who underwent chemoradiotherapy. The receptor source for this set is a human donor with HPV-associated anogenital cancer.

This chain joins TRBV5-4 and TRBJ1-6, with 10 bases fitting TRBD1. The CDR3 runs to 14 residues. V shed 2 bases, J shed 8 bases, and the junction held 1 base outside the gene matches. Per germline, CDR1 SGHNT and CDR2 YYREEE (reference sequence). The CDR3 loop is CASSLGTGDSPLHF. The CDR3 DNA follows: TGTGCCAGCAGCTTAGGGACAGGGGATTCACCCCTCCACTTT.

This chain uses TRBV6-5 with TRBJ2-7; the D call may be TRBD1 or TRBD2 (5 bases each). Germline CDR1 MNHEY, CDR2 SVGAGI. The CDR3 sequence is 14 residues long. V was shortened by 5 bases and J by 0 bases, with 11 bases between the two germline ends. CDR3 region: CASSPRDGSYEQYF. The DNA for the CDR3 is TGTGCCAGCAGTCCTCGGGACGGCTCCTACGAGCAGTACTTC.

This sequence joins TRBV4-2 and TRBJ1-6; D not certain. Germline CDR1 and CDR2: LGHNA and YNFKEQ. The CDR3 contains 15 residues. V lost 0 bases, J lost 10 bases, and 13 bases lay in between. In DNA, the CDR3 is TGTGCCAGCAGCCAAGAGTTGTGGGCTTGGTCACCCCTCCACTTT. Protein sequence: CASSQELWAWSPLHF.

The genes are TRBV5-1 and TRBJ1-1, with D tentatively TRBD1 (5 bases). The CDR3 spans 13 residues. V was clipped by 0 bases and J by 7 bases, with 10 bases between them. The germline gives CDR1 SGHRS, CDR2 YFSETQ. For the CDR3, the DNA is TGCGCCAGCAGCTTGGACGGCACAGGTGAAGCTTTCTTT. Protein sequence: CASSLDGTGEAFF. The full variable domain, its missing parts supplied by reference TRBV5-1 and TRBJ1-1, is KAGVTQTPRYLIKTRGQQVTLSCSPISGHRSVSWYQQTPGQGLQFLFEYFSETQRNKGNFPGRFSGRQFSNSRSEMNVSTLELGDSALYLCASSLDGTGEAFFGQGTRLTVV.

This rearrangement joins TRBV5-1 to TRBJ2-5, with TRBD2 as a possible D gene (6 bases). This CDR3 has 13 amino acids. The germline V and J ends were trimmed by 7 bases and 4 bases, with 14 bases remaining between them. From germline, CDR1 is SGHRS and CDR2 YFSETQ. The CDR3 bases are TGCGCCAGCGGCCCGGGAGCCGGAGAGACCCAGTACTTC. Its protein is CASGPGAGETQYF.

The chain couples TRBV19 to TRBJ1-1; no clear D gene. Trimming cost V 6 bases and J 2 bases, with 4 bases left between them. Germline lookup yields CDR1 LNHDA and CDR2 SQIVND (reference sequence). This CDR3 region has 11 residues. CDR3 sequence reads: CASRLNTEAFF. The CDR3 DNA is TGTGCCAGTAGACTCAACACTGAAGCTTTCTTT.

The chain combines TRBV7-2 with TRBJ1-4, with a weak D call TRBD1 (5 bases). Germline CDR1 and CDR2: SGHTA and FQGNSA. CDR3 length: 17 amino acids. V gave up 3 bases and J gave up 0 bases, with 14 bases separating them. The CDR3 nucleotides read TGTGCCAGCAGCTTGGACACCAACCCCACAACTAATGAAAAACTGTTTTTT. Translated, it gives CASSLDTNPTTNEKLFF.

This sequence joins TRBV6-1 and TRBJ2-7; no clear D gene. The V and J ends lost 4 bases and 3 bases respectively, with 10 bases between them. CDR1 MNHNS and CDR2 SASEGT come from the germline V gene. CDR3 length: 13 amino acids. The CDR3 coding sequence is TGTGCCAGCAGTGTACCACAGTTCTACGAGCAGTACTTC. Its protein product is CASSVPQFYEQYF.

The chain employs TRBV6-5 and TRBJ1-2, with TRBD1 matching 11 bases. V lost 5 bases, J lost 5 bases, and 7 bases stayed unmatched. Germline V gene data show CDR1 as MNHEY and CDR2 as SVGAGI. This CDR3 contains 15 residues. CDR3 nucleotides: TGTGCCAGCAGTCCCGGACAGGGGGCGTTTTATGGCTACACCTTC. Encoded protein: CASSPGQGAFYGYTF.